This T cell receptor beta chain was profiled in a study of CD8+ T cells in alopecia areata. Germline loops: CDR1 LNHNV, CDR2 YYDKDF (reference sequence). This CDR3 contains 13 residues. V lost 8 bases and J 6 bases, leaving 17 bases between the germline ends. This clone was observed a handful of times. Its cognate antigen is unknown. Study outcomes and limitations: Possibly because of HLA-related factors, TCR sharing was less clear across patients than in mice.

RNA was extracted and reverse transcribed into cDNA as the sequencing template. This table comes from immunoSEQ multiplex PCR, and its TCRdb copy is limited to in-frame clones, with some not included. The repertoire includes some 95,000 clones, under 45% of them detected once, and almost 0.8% sits in the top ten. The specimen was CD4+ T cells sorted from blood. The clonotype was recovered from a human donor with alopecia areata. The chain is built from TRBV15 and TRBJ2-7, with D possibly TRBD2 on 6 matching bases. CDR3 bases: TGTGCCACCGGCGGGACCCCCGTAGGCGAGCAGTACTTC. It is translated as CATGGTPVGEQYF.